This T cell receptor (beta chain) appears in the sequencing data of a study of cytomegalovirus exposure and HLA in healthy donors. Whole-study findings and limits: Prior analysis indicated that the majority of TCR beta V segments exhibited productivity approximately 90% or approximately 30% of the time. It was in a later analysis that TCR association rates were seen to vary by HLA locus, highest for DRB1 and lowest for HLA-C. In a later analysis, a missense DCLRE1C variant was linked to TCR beta V- and J-gene trimming.

The primer mix had 60 Vbeta and 13 Jbeta primers. Per the original data handling: An analysis that came later counted some 85 million unique TCR beta chains, approximately 10 million shared. The protocol was immunoSEQ multiplex PCR, while the TCRdb copy is restricted to in-frame clones and leaves out a portion. Clone size and V and J calls were adopted from that table, with D and trimming inferred from the DNA. The sample records 150,000 to 200,000 clones, about 83% being singletons. The CDR3 runs to 16 residues. V was clipped by 5 bases and J by 2 bases, with 17 bases between them. Germline V gives CDR1 SGHNT, CDR2 YENEEA. Note on this clone: The antigen remains undetermined.

The sequence was obtained from a girl aged 5-17 years in good health and CMV-seropositive. The sequenced sample consisted of PBMCs. The chain employs TRBV11-3 and TRBJ2-3, with D maybe TRBD2 (5 bases). The CDR3 sequence: CASSPGTPGNTDTQYF. In nucleotides, the CDR3 is TGTGCCAGCAGCCCAGGCACCCCGGGAAACACAGATACGCAGTATTTT.